This TCR beta chain comes out of a study of untreated major depressive disorder. General study results and limits: Depressed patients' CD4+ T cells carried increased TRBV05-01 (Vbeta 5.1) usage versus control CD4+ T cells. Differences in TRBV25-01 and TRBV02-01 usage did not reach significance.

Concerning this clone: No antigen is known for it. Mismatch with germline at one junction end may stem from a read error.

Repertoires were generated with immunoSEQ multiplex PCR, while TCRdb's copy carries only in-frame clones and drops some. This sample has around 20,000 clones, with 80% to 95% found just once. The V gene's germline CDR1 is LNHNV and CDR2 YYDKDF (reference sequence). This CDR3 comprises 12 residues. Blood, about 30 ml, was drawn into EDTA tubes. Typically approximately 96% of enriched cells were CD4+. Sample: CD4+ T cells from PBMCs. The source of this sequence is a man aged 25 to 40 in good health. The genes are TRBV15 and TRBJ2-7, with TRBD2 as a possible D gene (7 bases). This chain's CDR3 is CATSKRGAAETF. The CDR3 coding sequence is TGTGCCACCAGCAAACGGGGGGCAGCAGAAACCTTC.